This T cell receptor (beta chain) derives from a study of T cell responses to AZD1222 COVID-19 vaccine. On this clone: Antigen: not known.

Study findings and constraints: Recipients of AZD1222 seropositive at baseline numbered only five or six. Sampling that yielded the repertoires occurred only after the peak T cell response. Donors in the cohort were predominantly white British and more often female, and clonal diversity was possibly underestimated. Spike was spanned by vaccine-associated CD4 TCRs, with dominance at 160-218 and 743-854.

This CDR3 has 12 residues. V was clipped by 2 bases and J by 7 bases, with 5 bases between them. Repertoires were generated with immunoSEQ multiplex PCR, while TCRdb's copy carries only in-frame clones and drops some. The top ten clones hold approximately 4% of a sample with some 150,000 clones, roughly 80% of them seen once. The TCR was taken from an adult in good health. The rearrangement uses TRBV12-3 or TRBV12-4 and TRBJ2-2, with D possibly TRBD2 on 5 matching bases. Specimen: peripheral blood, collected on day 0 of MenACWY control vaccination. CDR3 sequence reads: CASSLSGGELFF. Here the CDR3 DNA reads TGTGCCAGCAGTTTAAGCGGCGGGGAGCTGTTTTTT.